Shown below are 32 T cell receptor beta chains from a single sample sequenced in a study of T-cell memory formation after mild COVID-19. TCRdb re-called the 5' RACE reads with MiXCR, one entry per CDR3 protein. The table includes hundreds of thousands of distinct CDR3 sequences, less than 9.5% detected once. The source material was PBMCs or a T cell subset sorted from them (not recorded which). These receptors all stem from a man aged 18 to 30 who had mild COVID-19 (a few samples of this study predate the infection). Cell type and time point are not known.

This clonotype occurred a few times. The chain is built from TRBV5-1 and TRBJ2-7; a weak D match, TRBD2 (5 bases). From germline, CDR1 is SGHRS and CDR2 YFSETQ. CDR3 length equals 14 residues. Trimming stripped 2 bases from V and 1 base from J, with 10 bases between. The CDR3 reads CASSLAAGSYEQYV. The CDR3 DNA is TGCGCCAGCAGCTTAGCGGCAGGTTCCTACGAGCAGTACGTC.

This clonotype was detected many times. The chain is built from TRBV6-5 and TRBJ1-1; tentative D call: TRBD1 (5 bases). The CDR3 is 12 amino acids. Trimming removed 5 bases from V and 7 bases from J, with 11 bases in between. Germline CDR1 MNHEY, CDR2 SVGAGI. The CDR3 nucleotides are TGTGCCAGCAGTCAGGGACCCATTGAAGCTTTCTTT. Translation gives CASSQGPIEAFF.

This clonotype was seen a handful of times. CDR3 amino acids: CASSYAVGTHEETQYF. The CDR3 DNA reads as TGTGCCAGCAGTTATGCAGTCGGGACACATGAAGAGACCCAGTACTTC. This sequence joins TRBV6-2 or TRBV6-3 and TRBJ2-5; D is possibly TRBD1 (6 bases). Trimming removed 3 bases from V and 3 bases from J, with 17 bases in between. The CDR3 is 16 residues long. Germline assignment: CDR1 MNHEY and CDR2 SVGEGT.

The chain recombines TRBV6-2 or TRBV6-3 with TRBJ1-1; D is unresolved. The germline CDR1 and CDR2 sequences are MNHEY and SVGEGT. Trimming removed 6 bases from V and 5 bases from J, with 10 bases in between. The CDR3 covers 12 residues. The CDR3 loop reads CASRTDWTEAFF. As DNA, the CDR3 is TGTGCCAGCAGGACCGACTGGACTGAAGCTTTCTTT.

In nucleotides, the CDR3 is TGCAGTGCTTCCCTCAGGGAACAGAACAACTATGGCTACACCTTC. It yields the protein CSASLREQNNYGYTF. The chain joins TRBV20-1 to TRBJ1-2; perhaps TRBD1 as D (5 bases). CDR1 is DFQATT and CDR2 is SNEGSKA in the germline V gene (reference sequence). V lost 5 bases, J lost 2 bases, and 18 bases lay in between. There are 15 residues in the CDR3.

The gene calls are TRBV27 and TRBJ2-3, with D possibly matching TRBD2 (6 bases). Germline V gives CDR1 MNHEY, CDR2 SMNVEV (reference sequence). This CDR3 contains 16 residues. Trimming took 0 bases from V and 2 from J, leaving 12 bases between them. The CDR3, as DNA: TGTGCCAGCAGTTTATCGTCTCGGGGGTTCACAGATACGCAGTATTTT. Protein sequence: CASSLSSRGFTDTQYF.

In nucleotides, the CDR3 is TGTGCCAGCAGCCCCGGACAGGGGAGTCAGCCCCAGCATTTT. Translated, it gives CASSPGQGSQPQHF. The chain is built from TRBV13 and TRBJ1-5, with 9 positions matching TRBD1. The V segment lost 5 bases and the J segment 6 bases; nucleotides outside the gene matches: 5. The length of the CDR3 is 14 residues. Germline V lookup: CDR1 PRHDT, CDR2 FYEKMQ (reference sequence).

Many counts were recorded for this clonotype. The chain combines TRBV12-3 or TRBV12-4 with TRBJ2-1, with a possible D match to TRBD1 (6 bases). V lost 2 bases to trimming and J lost 2 bases, with 7 bases between them. The CDR3 consists of 14 residues. The CDR3, as DNA: TGTGCCAGCAGTTTAACAGGGACCTACAATGAGCAGTTCTTC. This codes for CASSLTGTYNEQFF.

There are many counts of this clonotype. The gene calls are TRBV12-3 or TRBV12-4 and TRBJ1-1; 8 nucleotides line up with TRBD1. The CDR3 is made up of 13 amino acids. Unmatched junction bases numbered 9, after V lost 5 bases and J lost 10 bases. CDR3 nucleotide sequence: TGTGCCAGCAGTACCCGGACAGGGTTAAGAGCTTTCTTT. Amino acid sequence: CASSTRTGLRAFF.

This clonotype has at least ten counts. The rearrangement links TRBV12-3 or TRBV12-4 to TRBJ2-2, with D possibly being TRBD2 (6 bases). V was pared by 5 bases and J by 4 bases, with 14 bases between. The CDR3 totals 15 residues. The CDR3: CASSGPGGTTGELFF. DNA for the CDR3: TGTGCCAGCAGTGGACCCGGGGGAACCACCGGGGAGCTGTTTTTT.

This clonotype was counted only a few times. V gene TRBV6-1 combines with J gene TRBJ2-5; 7 bases align to TRBD2. The CDR3 has 15 amino acids. Germline V gene data show CDR1 as MNHNS and CDR2 as SASEGT. With 6 bases clipped from V and 4 bases from J, the junction kept 11 bases outside the gene matches. The CDR3 DNA is TGTGCCAGCAGGGTTCAACTAGCGTTATTAGAGACCCAGTACTTC. It codes for CASRVQLALLETQYF.

The chain links TRBV9 to TRBJ1-5, with a possible D match to TRBD1 (6 bases). The V and J ends lost 0 bases and 7 bases respectively, with 14 bases between them. This CDR3 has 15 residues. From germline, CDR1 is SGDLS and CDR2 YYNGEE. The CDR3 coding sequence is TGTGCCAGCAGCGTAGGAATATCAGGGGTCCAGCCCCAGCATTTT. This gives the protein CASSVGISGVQPQHF.

The genes are TRBV5-1 and TRBJ2-3, with D perhaps assigned TRBD1 or TRBD2 (5 bases each). V was trimmed by 4 bases and J by 4 bases, leaving 13 bases between them. The CDR3 contains 14 residues. CDR1 is SGHRS, CDR2 YFSETQ, per germline. Written as DNA, the CDR3 is TGCGCCAGCAGCCCGGATCAGGGAGCAGATACGCAGTATTTT. It encodes CASSPDQGADTQYF.

CDR3 loop: CASSLRGLGQPQHF. Here the CDR3 DNA reads TGTGCCAGCAGTCTCAGGGGGCTAGGACAGCCCCAGCATTTT. The chain is built from TRBV2 and TRBJ1-5; 8 nucleotides align to TRBD1. CDR1 is SNHLY, CDR2 FYNNEI, per germline. With V trimmed by 5 bases and J by 7 bases, 7 bases remained unmatched. CDR3 size: 14 residues.

The table lists this clonotype with a few counts. The V gene is TRBV5-6, the J gene TRBJ2-7; D is unresolved. Trimming removed 2 bases from V and 3 bases from J, with 6 bases in between. The CDR3 runs to 12 residues. Germline V lookup: CDR1 SGHDT, CDR2 YYEEEE. CDR3 coding DNA: TGTGCCAGCAGCTTCGGAGTCTACGAGCAGTACGTC. Protein sequence: CASSFGVYEQYV.

There are a few counts of this clonotype. The chain couples TRBV27 to TRBJ1-3; 7 nucleotides line up with TRBD1. The CDR3 extends over 13 amino acids. The germline CDR1 and CDR2 sequences are MNHEY and SMNVEV (reference sequence). V gave up 9 bases and J gave up 4 bases; unmatched junction bases: 6. The CDR3 DNA sequence: TGTGCCAGTCGGAAAGGGGGCGGAAACACCATATATTTT. This codes for CASRKGGGNTIYF.

J is TRBJ2-7 and V is TRBV7-3, with 9 bases aligning to TRBD1. Trimming cost V 5 bases and J 2 bases; bases outside gene matches: 4. The germline gives CDR1 SGHTA, CDR2 FQGTGA. This CDR3 spans 14 amino acids. CDR3 sequence (DNA): TGTGCCAGCAGCATGACAGGGGGACCCTACGAGCAGTACTTC. This sequence encodes CASSMTGGPYEQYF.

The V gene is TRBV6-2 or TRBV6-3, the J gene TRBJ2-1; D may correspond to TRBD1 or TRBD2 (5 bases each). Germline V gene sequence: CDR1 MNHEY, CDR2 SVGEGT. V gave up 2 bases and J gave up 12 bases, with 17 bases separating them. CDR3 length equals 14 residues. The CDR3 here is CASSYGGQSSGQFF. The CDR3 DNA follows: TGTGCCAGCAGTTACGGGGGTCAGTCTTCGGGGCAGTTCTTC.

The rearrangement joins TRBV7-9 to TRBJ2-7, with D hard to call. V was cut by 0 bases and J by 0 bases, with 9 bases left in between. The CDR3 is 15 amino acids. The germline gives CDR1 SEHNR, CDR2 FQNEAQ (reference sequence). CDR3 protein: CASSLAGPSSYEQYF. The DNA for the CDR3 is TGTGCCAGCAGCTTAGCAGGGCCCTCCTCCTACGAGCAGTACTTC.

The genes are TRBV11-2 and TRBJ2-5; 7 nucleotides line up with TRBD1. CDR3 size: 14 residues. Looked up from germline, CDR1 is SGHAT and CDR2 is FQNNGV. J gave up 5 bases and V 5 bases, and 8 bases lay outside the gene matches. CDR3 amino acids: CASSPLRGRETQYF. In DNA form, the CDR3 reads TGTGCCAGCAGCCCATTGAGGGGGCGGGAGACCCAGTACTTC.

This clonotype was counted ten times or more. The DNA for the CDR3 is TGTGCCAGCAGCTTAGCGAATAGAACAGGGGGCAGGAGAACCGGGGAGCTGTTTTTT. Translated, it gives CASSLANRTGGRRTGELFF. V usage is TRBV7-6 and J usage is TRBJ2-2, with TRBD1 identical over 9 bases. The CDR3 is 19 amino acids. Germline assignment: CDR1 SGHVS and CDR2 FNYEAQ. The ends lost 0 bases at V and 5 bases at J; junction bases unmatched: 13.

The chain uses TRBV24-1 and TRBJ2-1, with 7 bases fitting TRBD1. Germline loops: CDR1 KGHDR, CDR2 SFDVKD. The CDR3 sequence is 14 residues long. V was pared by 11 bases and J by 13 bases, with 19 bases of the junction left unmatched. In nucleotides, the CDR3 is TGTGCCATCGGGACACAGGGGCTGCGGGTTGGTCAGTTCTTC. Amino acids: CAIGTQGLRVGQFF.

The count of this clonotype is one. The junction shows a germline mismatch at one end, possibly a read error. The chain links TRBV12-3 or TRBV12-4 to TRBJ1-2, with a possible D match to TRBD1 (6 bases). The CDR3 runs 14 residues. The CDR3 is CASSFGQSNYGYAF. The CDR3 nucleotides are TGTGCCAGCAGTTTCGGACAGTCTAACTATGGCTACGCATTC.

The CDR3 reads CASSQIGGLRTEQFF. CDR3 bases: TGCGCCAGCAGCCAAATCGGGGGGCTAAGGACTGAGCAGTTCTTC. The chain joins TRBV4-1 to TRBJ2-1, with D possibly matching TRBD2 (7 bases). V lost 2 bases and J 9 bases, leaving 17 bases between the germline ends. The CDR3 extends over 15 amino acids. Germline assignment: CDR1 MGHRA and CDR2 YSYEKL.

This clonotype was counted at least ten times. The J gene is TRBJ2-3, the V gene TRBV7-9; 8 positions agree with TRBD2. The length of the CDR3 is 16 residues. Germline CDR1 and CDR2: SEHNR and FQNEAQ (reference sequence). V shed 5 bases and J 4 bases; nucleotides not matched to a gene: 11. The CDR3 sequence is CASSPRRAGGSDTQYF. For the CDR3, the DNA is TGTGCCAGCAGCCCCCGGAGGGCGGGGGGTTCAGATACGCAGTATTTT.

This clonotype is a singleton in its sample. The chain couples TRBV28 to TRBJ1-3; D possibly corresponds to TRBD1 (5 bases). The CDR3 is made up of 17 amino acids. Trimming took 3 bases from V and 0 from J, leaving 15 bases between them. Germline loops: CDR1 MDHEN, CDR2 SYDVKM. The CDR3 bases are TGTGCCAGCAGTTTCCCTACGGGACGGTACTCTGGAAACACCATATATTTT. Translated, it gives CASSFPTGRYSGNTIYF.

This clonotype was found a few times. This rearrangement joins TRBV29-1 to TRBJ1-1, with D maybe TRBD1 (6 bases). The CDR3 is 13 residues long. CDR1 and CDR2 (germline): SQVTM, ANQGSEA. The V and J ends lost 4 bases and 5 bases respectively, with 14 bases between them. The CDR3 DNA follows: TGCAGCGTTGTCGGTACAGGGAGTACTGAAGCTTTCTTT. This sequence encodes CSVVGTGSTEAFF. The whole variable domain, remainder taken from reference TRBV29-1 and TRBJ1-1, is SAVISQKPSRDICQRGTSLTIQCQVDSQVTMMFWYRQQPGQSLTLIATANQGSEATYESGFVIDKFPISRPNLTFSTLTVSNMSPEDSSIYLCSVVGTGSTEAFFGQGTRLTVV.

This chain uses TRBV5-1 with TRBJ2-2, with TRBD2 matching over 13 bases. Germline CDR1 SGHRS, CDR2 YFSETQ. Trimming at V came to 4 bases and at J to 0 bases, leaving 12 bases not matched to a gene. This CDR3 spans 20 amino acids. The CDR3 DNA follows: TGCGCCAGCAGCCGGGGACCGGGACTAGCGGGGTCCGCGAACACCGGGGAGCTGTTTTTT. It translates to CASSRGPGLAGSANTGELFF.

V gene TRBV6-5 combines with J gene TRBJ2-5, with 9 bases identical to TRBD1. Trimming removed 8 bases from V and 5 bases from J; junction bases left unmatched: 6. This CDR3 has 13 residues. Germline CDR1 MNHEY, CDR2 SVGAGI. CDR3 region: CASQTGGTETQYF. CDR3 coding DNA: TGTGCCAGCCAGACAGGGGGTACGGAGACCCAGTACTTC.

Only one count was recorded for this clonotype. The chain combines TRBV20-1 with TRBJ1-2; 8 positions match TRBD1. The CDR3 contains 13 residues. The V and J ends lost 5 bases and 4 bases, in that order; junction bases with no gene match: 6. Germline values: CDR1 DFQATT, CDR2 SNEGSKA (reference sequence). CDR3 in amino acids: CSADRGSVYGYTF. The DNA for the CDR3 is TGCAGTGCTGACAGGGGTTCGGTCTATGGCTACACCTTC.

This clonotype was picked up a small number of times. This sequence joins TRBV20-1 and TRBJ2-3, with a weak D call TRBD2 (5 bases). V was cut by 7 bases and J by 1 base, with 15 bases left in between. This CDR3 has 14 amino acids. Germline V gene data show CDR1 as DFQATT and CDR2 as SNEGSKA (reference sequence). CDR3 in DNA: TGCAGTGGCCAGTCGGACTGGCGCACAGATACGCAGTATTTT. Its translation: CSGQSDWRTDTQYF.

The table lists this clonotype with a few counts. The chain links TRBV20-1 to TRBJ2-5; 11 bases fit TRBD2. The ends lost 3 bases at V and 3 bases at J; junction bases unmatched: 3. This CDR3 comprises 14 residues. Germline CDR1 reads DFQATT; CDR2 reads SNEGSKA (reference sequence). CDR3 coding DNA: TGCAGTGCTAGGTTGGGACTAGCGGAAGAGACCCAGTACTTC. It specifies CSARLGLAEETQYF.